The rows below give T cell receptor beta chains drawn from one sample of a study of blood T cell repertoires in COVID-19. Sequencing was performed with immunoSEQ multiplex PCR; in TCRdb, only in-frame clones are kept and a portion is missing. The table records a few hundred thousand clones, 75% to 90% of them present only once. The sequenced sample was peripheral blood. Receptors were obtained from an older woman with COVID-19, enrolled during active disease. The CDR3 runs from the conserved cysteine through the conserved F or W. The D gene is left open where the match is weak. Expanded clones get a size class; other rows say once, few or many, or leave the size out.

cdr3_length	j_call	clone_size	v_call	d_call	cdr3_aa	cdr3_nt
18	TRBJ2-5	-	TRBV7-9	TRBD2	CASSLTGGLAGGTETQYF	TGTGCCAGCAGCTTAACAGGGGGACTAGCGGGAGGTACAGAGACCCAGTACTTC
15	TRBJ2-1	-	TRBV9	-	CASSLNPTSYNEQFF	TGTGCCAGCAGCCTCAACCCGACTAGTTACAATGAGCAGTTCTTC
16	TRBJ2-5	-	TRBV7-2	TRBD2	CASSSAAGGGQETQYF	TGTGCCAGCAGCTCTGCCGCGGGAGGAGGGCAAGAGACCCAGTACTTC
16	TRBJ2-1	-	TRBV19	-	CASSIYGGRTYNEQFF	TGTGCCAGTAGTATCTACGGGGGGCGGACCTACAATGAGCAGTTCTTC
18	TRBJ1-2	few	TRBV30	TRBD1	CAWSPRFSNGQGAIGYTF	TGTGCCTGGAGTCCCCGCTTTTCGAACGGACAGGGGGCTATCGGCTACACCTTC
15	TRBJ1-4	-	TRBV5-1	TRBD1	CASSGTGESNEKLFF	TGCGCCAGCAGCGGGACAGGGGAATCGAATGAAAAACTGTTTTTT
19	TRBJ2-1	-	TRBV24-1	TRBD1	CATSDAEGASALLGGEQFF	TGTGCCACCAGTGACGCAGAGGGGGCTTCCGCCCTGCTTGGAGGTGAGCAGTTCTTC
16	TRBJ2-7	-	TRBV5-1	TRBD2	CASSLGSSGRAYEQYF	TGCGCCAGCAGCTTGGGCTCCAGCGGGAGGGCCTACGAGCAGTACTTC
14	TRBJ1-4	-	TRBV4-1	-	CASSQGVSNEKLFF	TGCGCCAGCAGCCAAGGAGTCTCTAATGAAAAACTGTTTTTT
13	TRBJ2-3	-	TRBV28	-	CASTGSEADTQYF	TGTGCCAGCACTGGCAGTGAGGCAGATACGCAGTATTTT
16	TRBJ1-3	-	TRBV3-1/TRBV3-2	-	CASSKAGGPSGNTIYF	TGTGCCAGCAGCAAAGCAGGCGGGCCCTCTGGAAACACCATATATTTT
15	TRBJ1-1	-	TRBV3-1/TRBV3-2	TRBD1	CASNSGGQGNTEAFF	TGTGCCAGCAACTCAGGGGGACAGGGGAACACTGAAGCTTTCTTT
17	TRBJ2-3	-	TRBV7-2	-	CASSLGNPGHQRDTQYF	TGTGCCAGCAGCTTAGGAAATCCGGGACACCAAAGGGATACGCAGTATTTT
15	TRBJ1-5	-	TRBV28	-	CASSSRTYSNQPQHF	TGTGCCAGCAGTTCCCGAACTTATAGCAATCAGCCCCAGCATTTT
16	TRBJ2-2	-	TRBV19	TRBD2	CASLRLAGGITGELFF	TGTGCCAGTCTCCGTCTGGCGGGAGGAATTACCGGGGAGCTGTTTTTT
12	TRBJ2-7	few	TRBV7-2	TRBD1	CASSPTGVEQYF	TGTGCCAGCAGTCCTACAGGGGTTGAGCAGTACTTC
15	TRBJ1-1	-	TRBV28	TRBD1	CASRLGTARNTEAFF	TGTGCCAGCAGACTCGGGACAGCGAGAAACACTGAAGCTTTCTTT
12	TRBJ2-3	-	TRBV2	TRBD2	CASSPLAGIQYF	TGTGCCAGCAGTCCTCTAGCGGGGATACAGTATTTT
16	TRBJ1-2	-	TRBV19	TRBD1	CASSTTPGTGGSGYTF	TGTGCCAGTAGTACCACCCCCGGGACAGGGGGCTCTGGCTACACCTTC
15	TRBJ2-2	-	TRBV7-2	-	CASSWQLGGTGELFF	TGTGCCAGCAGCTGGCAACTAGGGGGCACCGGGGAGCTGTTTTTT
12	TRBJ1-2	once	TRBV25-1	-	CASSELSYGYTF	TGTGCCAGCAGTGAACTAAGCTATGGCTACACCTTC
13	TRBJ1-3	-	TRBV11-2	-	CASSLFGGNTIYF	TGTGCCAGCAGCTTATTCGGGGGAAACACCATATATTTT
12	TRBJ1-4	-	TRBV19	TRBD1	CASWDRGEKLFF	TGTGCCAGCTGGGACAGGGGTGAAAAACTGTTTTTT
16	TRBJ2-1	-	TRBV7-2	TRBD1	CASSSWAGTGGNEQFF	TGTGCCAGCAGCTCGTGGGCCGGGACAGGGGGAAATGAGCAGTTCTTC
15	TRBJ2-2	-	TRBV6-5	-	CASSLGTLNTGELFF	TGTGCCAGCAGTCTTGGGACACTGAACACCGGGGAGCTGTTTTTT
12	TRBJ2-7	once	TRBV29-1	-	CSVESVTYEQYF	TGCAGCGTTGAGTCTGTTACCTACGAGCAGTACTTC
14	TRBJ2-1	-	TRBV9	TRBD2	CASSISGSGNEQFF	TGTGCCAGCAGCATTAGCGGGAGTGGCAATGAGCAGTTCTTC
11	TRBJ1-1	-	TRBV14	-	CASSQEGGAFF	TGTGCCAGCAGCCAAGAGGGGGGAGCTTTCTTT
14	TRBJ1-4	-	TRBV25-1	TRBD1	CASSATGGFEKLFF	TGTGCCAGCAGTGCAACAGGGGGCTTTGAAAAACTGTTTTTT
13	TRBJ2-4	few	TRBV28	-	CASAFTGLNIQYF	TGTGCCAGCGCATTCACAGGGTTAAACATTCAGTACTTC
14	TRBJ2-3	-	TRBV7-9	TRBD1	CASLGTGVTDTQYF	TGTGCCAGCTTGGGGACAGGTGTCACAGATACGCAGTATTTT
17	TRBJ1-6	-	TRBV19	-	CASSTYSGTPKNSPLHF	TGTGCCAGTAGTACCTATTCCGGGACTCCTAAAAATTCACCCCTCCACTTT
14	TRBJ1-2	-	TRBV3-1/TRBV3-2	-	CASSQTATDYGYTF	TGTGCCAGCAGCCAGACCGCCACAGACTATGGCTACACCTTC
15	TRBJ1-4	-	TRBV5-4	TRBD1	CASSLAGQGSGKLFF	TGTGCCAGCAGCTTGGCGGGACAGGGGTCGGGAAAACTGTTTTTT
15	TRBJ1-4	-	TRBV7-9	-	CASSTLTATNEKLFF	TGTGCCAGCAGCACCCTGACAGCAACTAATGAAAAACTGTTTTTT
14	TRBJ1-5	-	TRBV5-1	-	CASSLGGSNQPQHF	TGCGCCAGCAGCTTGGGAGGGAGCAATCAGCCCCAGCATTTT
16	TRBJ2-3	once	TRBV27	TRBD2	CASSFRGSGRADTQYF	TGTGCCAGCAGTTTCCGGGGTAGCGGGAGGGCCGATACGCAGTATTTT
12	TRBJ2-7	once	TRBV11-2	-	CASSLNGGEQYF	TGTGCCAGCAGCTTAAACGGGGGTGAGCAGTACTTC
14	TRBJ2-3	-	TRBV19	-	CASSSGPHTDTQYF	TGTGCCAGTAGTTCTGGGCCTCACACAGATACGCAGTATTTT
16	TRBJ2-5	few	TRBV30	TRBD2	CAWSYPGTSGQETQYF	TGTGCCTGGAGCTACCCGGGGACTAGCGGTCAAGAGACCCAGTACTTC
12	TRBJ2-7	-	TRBV6-5	-	CASRREPYEQYF	TGTGCCAGCAGGAGGGAACCCTACGAGCAGTACTTC
15	TRBJ1-2	-	TRBV5-6	-	CASSLVGGRTYGYTF	TGTGCCAGCAGCTTGGTAGGGGGTAGGACCTATGGCTACACCTTC
15	TRBJ1-2	-	TRBV4-3	-	CASSPDLAGNYGYTF	TGCGCCAGCAGCCCCGACCTCGCGGGGAACTATGGCTACACCTTC
13	TRBJ1-2	-	TRBV6-6	-	CASSYRGSGGYTF	TGTGCCAGCAGTTACCGGGGATCGGGGGGCTACACCTTC
14	TRBJ1-2	-	TRBV10-3	TRBD1	CAHSGGLYSYGYTF	TGTGCCCACTCAGGGGGCCTCTATTCCTATGGCTACACCTTC
16	TRBJ1-3	once	TRBV19	-	CASSTLQAYSGNTIYF	TGTGCCAGTAGCACTCTTCAGGCGTACTCTGGAAACACCATATATTTT
13	TRBJ2-2	-	TRBV12-3/TRBV12-4	-	CASSLISPGELFF	TGTGCCAGCAGTTTAATATCCCCCGGGGAGCTGTTTTTT
15	TRBJ1-5	once	TRBV20-1	TRBD1	CSASKGGTGKQPQHF	TGCAGTGCTAGTAAAGGAGGGACAGGGAAGCAGCCCCAGCATTTT
19	TRBJ1-4	-	TRBV18	TRBD1	CASSPRMAQGIVTNEKLFF	TGTGCCAGCTCACCACGTATGGCACAGGGGATTGTAACTAATGAAAAACTGTTTTTT